One sample yielded the 27 T cell receptor beta chains listed below, sequenced in a study of vaccination effects on CD4 cells after COVID-19. Sequencing was preceded by expansion of antigen-specific CD4+ T cells with viral peptide pools in the ViraFEST assay. After less than 11 days in culture, the CD4+ T cells were isolated. For these TCRs, the target antigens are not known. Clones were sequenced by immunoSEQ multiplex PCR, and TCRdb holds only the in-frame ones, with some missing. The sample lists tens of thousands of clones; 70% to 80% were seen once. The sample consisted of CD4+ T cells from PBMCs cultured with HCoV-229E spike peptides, taken before COVID-19 vaccination. These receptors originate from a human donor who received a COVID-19 vaccine.

The chain combines TRBV11-3 with TRBJ2-3; the match to TRBD2 covers 10 bases. V shed 1 base, J shed 6 bases, and the junction held 10 bases outside the gene matches. The CDR3 has 17 residues. CDR1 and CDR2 (germline): SGHNT, YENEEA. The CDR3 nucleotides read TGTGCCAGCAGCTTAGCGGGGGCTAGCGGGGGTTGGGATACGCAGTATTTT. Amino acids: CASSLAGASGGWDTQYF.

The chain uses TRBV10-1 and TRBJ1-1; the match to TRBD1 covers 8 bases. The V segment lost 6 bases and the J segment 1 base; nucleotides outside the gene matches: 1. The CDR3 loop spans 13 amino acids. Germline CDR1 is WNHNN and CDR2 is SYGVQD (reference sequence). The CDR3 DNA follows: TGCGCCAGCAGAGGGACAGGGAACACTGAAGCTTTCTTT. Translating gives CASRGTGNTEAFF.

The rearrangement joins TRBV5-3 to TRBJ1-2; D is ambiguous. TRBV5-3 is given ORF status, its function remaining uncertain. Trimming cost V 2 bases and J 1 base, with 18 bases left between them. The CDR3 sequence is 17 residues long. In nucleotides, the CDR3 is TGTGCCAGAAGCTTCCCTCGTACAGTAATCCATAACTATGGCTACACCTTC. Its protein is CARSFPRTVIHNYGYTF.

The chain uses TRBV4-1 and TRBJ2-7; D not resolved. The CDR3 totals 13 residues. V lost 1 base and J 4 bases, leaving 8 bases between the germline ends. Germline V gene data show CDR1 as MGHRA and CDR2 as YSYEKL. As DNA, the CDR3 is TGCGCCAGCAGCCAAGCTAATAATTACGAGCAGTACTTC. As protein: CASSQANNYEQYF.

This clone was seen a handful of times. This chain uses TRBV30 with TRBJ1-3; possibly TRBD1 for D (6 bases). Germline loops: CDR1 GTSNPN, CDR2 SVGIG (reference sequence). Trimming took 3 bases from V and 4 from J, leaving 16 bases between them. CDR3 size: 15 residues. The CDR3 protein is CAWSRRGSRGNTIYF. The CDR3 bases are TGTGCCTGGAGCCGGAGGGGGAGCCGCGGAAACACCATATATTTT.

The chain links TRBV7-9 to TRBJ1-4; tentatively, D is TRBD1 (5 bases). The CDR3 length is 14 residues. Trimming shortened V by 3 bases and J by 5 bases, and 10 bases separated the two germline ends. Germline V gene sequence: CDR1 SEHNR, CDR2 FQNEAQ (reference sequence). CDR3 nucleotide sequence: TGTGCCAGCAGCTTGGGACCGTCAAATGAAAAACTGTTTTTT. Amino acid sequence: CASSLGPSNEKLFF.

The table lists this clone with a few counts. The gene calls are TRBV6-2 or TRBV6-3 and TRBJ2-7; D is undetermined. Germline CDR1 MNHEY, CDR2 SVGEGT. V lost 2 bases, J lost 7 bases, and 18 bases lay in between. The CDR3 consists of 15 residues. CDR3 protein: CASSYLAESLEEQYF. DNA for the CDR3: TGTGCCAGCAGTTACCTGGCAGAAAGTCTTGAAGAGCAGTACTTC.

The chain employs TRBV19 and TRBJ1-5, with TRBD1 matching over 11 bases. The CDR3 consists of 14 residues. Trimming cost V 6 bases and J 6 bases; bases outside gene matches: 4. Germline CDR1 and CDR2: LNHDA and SQIVND (reference sequence). The CDR3, as DNA: TGTGCCAGTAGCCAGGGACAGGGGGGTCAGCCCCAGCATTTT. This encodes CASSQGQGGQPQHF.

About this clone itself: A junction boundary mismatches the germline segment, possibly from a read error. The chain employs TRBV5-5 and TRBJ2-7; 10 bases match TRBD2. The CDR3 is 15 residues long. CDR1 and CDR2 from the germline V gene are SGHKS and YYEKEE (reference sequence). The CDR3: CASSLGASGSIPSHF. The DNA for the CDR3 is TGTGCCAGCAGCTTGGGGGCTAGCGGGAGTATCCCTTCGCACTTC. Drawing the rest from reference TRBV5-5 and TRBJ2-7, the complete variable domain is DAGVTQSPTHLIKTRGQQVTLRCSPISGHKSVSWYQQVLGQGPQFIFQYYEKEERGRGNFPDRFSARQFPNYSSELNVNALLLGDSALYLCASSLGASGSIPSHFGPGTRLTVT.

The V and J genes are TRBV6-5 and TRBJ1-5; D gene uncertain. Looked up from germline, CDR1 is MNHEY and CDR2 is SVGAGI. V was shortened by 2 bases and J by 0 bases, with 11 bases between the two germline ends. The CDR3 covers 16 residues. The CDR3 sequence: CASSYPNVASNQPQHF. As DNA, the CDR3 is TGTGCCAGCAGTTACCCGAATGTAGCTAGCAATCAGCCCCAGCATTTT.

This clone was counted a few times. The rearrangement uses TRBV19 and TRBJ1-2, with TRBD1 identical over 9 bases. V gave up 7 bases and J gave up 8 bases; unmatched junction bases: 8. Germline V gives CDR1 LNHDA, CDR2 SQIVND (reference sequence). The CDR3 is 13 amino acids. The CDR3 bases are TGTGCCAGTACAAACAGGGGGCGCGGCGGCTACACCTTC. Translating it yields CASTNRGRGGYTF.

This clone has just one count. The gene calls are TRBV6-2 or TRBV6-3 and TRBJ2-7; 7 nucleotides line up with TRBD2. Trimming cost V 4 bases and J 3 bases; bases outside gene matches: 3. CDR1 and CDR2 (germline): MNHEY, SVGEGT. The length of the CDR3 is 13 residues. DNA of the CDR3: TGTGCCAGCAGTTTAACTAGCGTCTACGAGCAGTACTTC. Protein: CASSLTSVYEQYF.

This clone has only a few counts. The chain has TRBV5-1 and TRBJ2-7, with D unresolved. Deletions cut 0 bases from V and 2 bases from J, with 6 bases between. CDR3 length equals 13 residues. Looked up from germline, CDR1 is SGHRS and CDR2 is YFSETQ. The CDR3: CASSLDPAYEQYF. The CDR3, as DNA: TGCGCCAGCAGCTTGGACCCAGCCTACGAGCAGTACTTC.

This clone was picked up a small number of times. The rearrangement joins TRBV10-1 to TRBJ2-7; D is uncertain. Germline V gene data show CDR1 as WNHNN and CDR2 as SYGVQD (reference sequence). CDR3 size: 11 residues. Trimming left V 5 bases short and J 4 bases short, with 6 bases between. CDR3 in amino acids: CASSNSYEQYF. CDR3 DNA sequence: TGCGCCAGCAGTAACAGTTACGAGCAGTACTTC.

This chain connects TRBV6-5 to TRBJ1-4; tentative D call: TRBD1 (5 bases). Per germline, CDR1 MNHEY and CDR2 SVGAGI. Trimming left V 6 bases short and J 3 bases short, with 11 bases between. The CDR3 is 14 amino acids. CDR3 nucleotide sequence: TGTGCCAGCAGACCAGGGTGGGCTAATGAAAAACTGTTTTTT. This gives the protein CASRPGWANEKLFF.

This clone turned up a few times. This chain connects TRBV7-9 to TRBJ1-6, with TRBD1 matching 7 bases. The germline CDR1 and CDR2 sequences are SEHNR and FQNEAQ (reference sequence). The ends lost 5 bases at V and 7 bases at J; junction bases unmatched: 5. This CDR3 has 14 residues. CDR3 sequence (DNA): TGTGCCAGCAGCCCGGGACAGAGAAATTCACCCCTCCACTTT. Protein sequence: CASSPGQRNSPLHF.

This chain uses TRBV24-1 with TRBJ2-1; D call uncertain. The CDR3 loop spans 17 amino acids. Germline V CDR1 and CDR2: KGHDR, SFDVKD. V lost 5 bases and J lost 12, with 28 bases in between. CDR3 nucleotides: TGTGCCACCAGTGTTTCCCCCTATCGTTTCCCCTCCGAAGGGCAGTTCTTC. It translates to CATSVSPYRFPSEGQFF.

This chain links TRBV6-5 with TRBJ2-7; 7 bases line up with TRBD2. The CDR3 is 15 amino acids. Germline V gives CDR1 MNHEY, CDR2 SVGAGI. V shed 5 bases, J shed 4 bases, and the junction held 11 bases outside the gene matches. The CDR3, as DNA: TGTGCCAGCAGTCTTGGCGGGAGTAGCCTTTACGAGCAGTACTTC. Translation gives CASSLGGSSLYEQYF.

The chain employs TRBV11-2 and TRBJ1-1; D possibly corresponds to TRBD1 (6 bases). The V gene lost 0 bases and the J gene lost 4 bases, with 12 bases spanning the gap. CDR1 SGHAT and CDR2 FQNNGV come from the germline V gene. The CDR3 has 15 residues. The CDR3 DNA reads as TGTGCCAGCAGCTTAGAATGGGGGCAAGGCACTGAAGCTTTCTTT. Amino acid sequence: CASSLEWGQGTEAFF.

V is TRBV2 and J is TRBJ1-1; TRBD1 aligns across 8 bases. The germline V gene has CDR1 SNHLY and CDR2 FYNNEI. The CDR3 is 15 residues long. V lost 5 bases and J lost 5; bases outside the gene matches: 10. CDR3 residues: CASSFPTGGFTEAFF. Here the CDR3 DNA reads TGTGCCAGCAGTTTCCCTACAGGGGGATTTACTGAAGCTTTCTTT.

CDR3 sequence (DNA): TGTGCCAGCAGCTTAGAGGGAGGAAGGAACACTGAAGCTTTCTTT. Its translation: CASSLEGGRNTEAFF. This rearrangement joins TRBV7-9 to TRBJ1-1; no firm D call. This CDR3 is built from 15 residues. V was shortened by 1 base and J by 1 base, with 10 bases between the two germline ends. Germline-derived CDR1 and CDR2 are SEHNR and FQNEAQ (reference sequence).

This clone was recorded only once. This chain joins TRBV5-1 and TRBJ2-5; D uncertain. The CDR3 length is 13 residues. CDR1 and CDR2 (germline): SGHRS, YFSETQ. With 2 bases removed from V and 3 bases from J, the gap between germline ends came to 8 bases. The CDR3 nucleotides are TGCGCCAGCAGCTTTGACCGGAAAGAGACCCAGTACTTC. Translating it yields CASSFDRKETQYF.

DNA of the CDR3: TGTGCCAGCAGTTTTTCGGAGTTGGAGCAGTTCTTC. Translating gives CASSFSELEQFF. The rearrangement joins TRBV12-3 or TRBV12-4 to TRBJ2-1, with D unresolved. The CDR3 has 12 residues. V gave up 3 bases and J gave up 10 bases, with 10 bases separating them.

The chain links TRBV2 to TRBJ2-7; D may be TRBD2 (5 bases). Germline CDR1 and CDR2: SNHLY and FYNNEI. Trimming removed 3 bases from V and 3 bases from J, with 9 bases in between. The CDR3 has 13 amino acids. CDR3: CASSDLAGYEQYF. The CDR3 nucleotides are TGTGCCAGCAGTGATCTAGCAGGCTACGAGCAGTACTTC.

This clone was observed a few times. V and J are TRBV6-1 and TRBJ1-5, with TRBD1 as a possible D gene (5 bases). The CDR3 totals 15 residues. The germline V gene encodes CDR1 MNHNS and CDR2 SASEGT. The V and J ends lost 0 bases and 6 bases respectively, with 12 bases between them. CDR3 loop: CASSEASGYGQPQHF. CDR3 DNA: TGTGCCAGCAGTGAAGCGTCAGGGTACGGTCAGCCCCAGCATTTT.

CDR3 sequence (DNA): TGTGCCAGCAGCCAATCACGGAACACTGAAGCTTTCTTT. Translation: CASSQSRNTEAFF. The rearrangement joins TRBV3-1 (or the pseudogene TRBV3-2) to TRBJ1-1; D is uncertain. Between the trimmed V and J ends, which lost 2 bases and 1 base, there was a span of 5 bases. Per germline, CDR1 LGHDT and CDR2 YNNKEL (reference sequence). The CDR3 is 13 residues long.

This chain uses TRBV25-1 with TRBJ1-2, with D possibly being TRBD1 (5 bases). This CDR3 spans 14 amino acids. V was cut by 1 base and J by 6 bases, with 12 bases left in between. CDR1 is MGHDK and CDR2 is SYGVNS in the germline V gene. CDR3 coding DNA: TGTGCCAGCAGTGAATCCGGACCAGGGAATGGCTACACCTTC. Translation: CASSESGPGNGYTF.